This note documents a single T cell receptor (beta chain) sequence. The data belong to a study of sequential checkpoint blockade in melanoma. Study overall: Around 21 patients had matched tumor biopsies before treatment and at week 13 after nivolumab or ipilimumab alone.

TCRdb's copy holds only in-frame clones and misses some; the assay was immunoSEQ multiplex PCR. The sample holds about 18,000 clones, 65% to 75% seen once. The V end was cut by 7 bases, the J end by 5 bases, with 15 bases between. The CDR3 sequence is 14 residues long. Germline values: CDR1 MNHGY, CDR2 SAAAGT. As to treatment: randomized to nivolumab then ipilimumab (arm A) or the reverse (arm B). The chain recombines TRBV6-8 with TRBJ2-1, with D tentatively TRBD1 or TRBD2 (5 bases each). This sequence was found in a human donor with melanoma. This sample comprised tumor tissue (inferred from file names), obtained from a patient given nivolumab and ipilimumab in sequence. In DNA form, the CDR3 reads TGTGCCAGCACGGACGGGACCCCGAACAATGAGCAGTTCTTC. It codes for CASTDGTPNNEQFF.